This T cell receptor beta chain was recovered during a study of blood T cell repertoires in COVID-19. Overall study context: COVID-19 samples collected from the United States, Italy and Spain covered acute and convalescent phases. PBMCs, B-cell-depleted T cells, or T cells were the source of the cDNA or gDNA that made up the material.

This CDR3 contains 15 residues. Per germline, CDR1 LNHDA and CDR2 SQIVND (reference sequence). V lost 7 bases and J lost 1; bases outside the gene matches: 6. Libraries were prepared by immunoSEQ multiplex PCR; TCRdb keeps only in-frame clonotypes and omits some of them. The profile shows 100,000 to 150,000 clones, about 80% of them singletons. Material: peripheral blood. The chain links TRBV19 to TRBJ2-5, with 10 nucleotides matching TRBD1. This clonotype was obtained from a woman between 50 and 59 years old with acute or convalescent COVID-19. The CDR3 region is CASTGQGTLQETQYF. In DNA, the CDR3 is TGTGCCAGTACGGGACAGGGGACTCTCCAAGAGACCCAGTACTTC.